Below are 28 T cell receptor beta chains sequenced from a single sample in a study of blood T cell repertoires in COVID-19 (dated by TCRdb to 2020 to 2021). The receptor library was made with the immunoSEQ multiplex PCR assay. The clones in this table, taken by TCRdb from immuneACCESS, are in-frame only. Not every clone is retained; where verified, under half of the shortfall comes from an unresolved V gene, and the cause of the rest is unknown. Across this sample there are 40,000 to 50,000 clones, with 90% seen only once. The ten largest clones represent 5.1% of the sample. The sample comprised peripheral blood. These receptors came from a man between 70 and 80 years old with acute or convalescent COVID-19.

CDR3 sequence: CASSLERSHEQYF. DNA of the CDR3: TGTGCCAGCAGCTTAGAGCGGTCACACGAGCAGTACTTC. The V call is TRBV7-7, the J call TRBJ2-7; perhaps TRBD2 as D (5 bases). Germline-derived CDR1 and CDR2 are SSHAT and FNYEAQ (reference sequence). The CDR3 is made up of 13 amino acids. The V and J ends lost 1 base and 5 bases respectively, with 9 bases between them.

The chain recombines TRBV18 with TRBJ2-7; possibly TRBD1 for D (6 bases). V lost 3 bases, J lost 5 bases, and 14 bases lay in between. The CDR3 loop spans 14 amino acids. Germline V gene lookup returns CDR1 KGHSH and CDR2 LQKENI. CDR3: CASSPSQGQNEQYF. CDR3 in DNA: TGTGCCAGCTCACCGTCCCAGGGGCAAAACGAGCAGTACTTC.

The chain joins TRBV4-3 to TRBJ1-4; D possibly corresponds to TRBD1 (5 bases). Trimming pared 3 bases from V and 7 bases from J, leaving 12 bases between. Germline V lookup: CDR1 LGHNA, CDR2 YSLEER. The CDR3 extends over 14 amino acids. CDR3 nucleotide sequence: TGCGCCAGCAGCCAGGTGGGGGGGAGTGAAAAACTGTTTTTT. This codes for CASSQVGGSEKLFF.

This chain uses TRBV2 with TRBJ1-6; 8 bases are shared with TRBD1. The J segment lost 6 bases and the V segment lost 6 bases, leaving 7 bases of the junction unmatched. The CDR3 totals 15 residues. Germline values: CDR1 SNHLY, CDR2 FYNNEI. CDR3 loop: CASSPGGKGNSPLHF. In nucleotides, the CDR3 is TGTGCCAGCAGCCCAGGGGGCAAGGGTAATTCACCCCTCCACTTT.

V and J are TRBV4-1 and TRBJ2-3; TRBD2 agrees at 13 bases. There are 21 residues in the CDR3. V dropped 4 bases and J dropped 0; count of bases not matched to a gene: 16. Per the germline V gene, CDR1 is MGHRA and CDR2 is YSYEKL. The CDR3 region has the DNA TGCGCCAGCAGCCTTACGTCGGGACTAGCGGGGCGAGTACCTAGCACAGATACGCAGTATTTT. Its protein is CASSLTSGLAGRVPSTDTQYF.

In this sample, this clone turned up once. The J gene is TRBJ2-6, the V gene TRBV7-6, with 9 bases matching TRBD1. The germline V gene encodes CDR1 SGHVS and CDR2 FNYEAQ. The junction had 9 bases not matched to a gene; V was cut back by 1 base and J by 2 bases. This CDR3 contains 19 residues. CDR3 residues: CASSLDHRGRSAGANVLTF. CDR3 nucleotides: TGTGCCAGCAGCTTAGACCACAGGGGGCGCTCTGCTGGGGCCAACGTCCTGACTTTC.

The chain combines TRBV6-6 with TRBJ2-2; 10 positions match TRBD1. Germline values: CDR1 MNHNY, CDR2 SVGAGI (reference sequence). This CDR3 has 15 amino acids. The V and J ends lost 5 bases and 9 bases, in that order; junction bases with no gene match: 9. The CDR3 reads CASSPGQGTPRELFF. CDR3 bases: TGTGCCAGCAGTCCGGGACAGGGGACCCCCCGGGAGCTGTTTTTT.

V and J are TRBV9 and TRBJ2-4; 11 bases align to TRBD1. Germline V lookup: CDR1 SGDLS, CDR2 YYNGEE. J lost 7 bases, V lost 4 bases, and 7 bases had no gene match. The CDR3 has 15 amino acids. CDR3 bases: TGTGCCAGCAGCCTCAGAGGGGACAGGGGGAACATTCAGTACTTC. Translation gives CASSLRGDRGNIQYF.

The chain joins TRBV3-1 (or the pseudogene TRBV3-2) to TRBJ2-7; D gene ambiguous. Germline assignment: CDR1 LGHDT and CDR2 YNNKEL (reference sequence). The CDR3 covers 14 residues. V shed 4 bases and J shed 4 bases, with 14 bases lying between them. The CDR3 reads CASSPNPVRYEQYF. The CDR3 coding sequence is TGTGCCAGCAGCCCGAACCCTGTCCGGTACGAGCAGTACTTC.

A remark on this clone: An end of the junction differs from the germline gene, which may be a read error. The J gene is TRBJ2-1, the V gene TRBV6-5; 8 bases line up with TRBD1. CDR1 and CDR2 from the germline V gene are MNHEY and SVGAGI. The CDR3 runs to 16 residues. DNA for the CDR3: TGTGCCAGCAGCTACTCCGGACAGGGCGGGAACAATGAGCAGTTCTTC. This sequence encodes CASSYSGQGGNNEQFF.

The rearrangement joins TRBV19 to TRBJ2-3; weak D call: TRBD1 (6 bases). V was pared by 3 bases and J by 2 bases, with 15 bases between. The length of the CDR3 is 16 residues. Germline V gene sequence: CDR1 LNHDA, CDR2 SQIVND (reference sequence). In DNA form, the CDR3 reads TGTGCCAGTAGTATGTTGACAGGCTCGATCACAGATACGCAGTATTTT. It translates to CASSMLTGSITDTQYF.

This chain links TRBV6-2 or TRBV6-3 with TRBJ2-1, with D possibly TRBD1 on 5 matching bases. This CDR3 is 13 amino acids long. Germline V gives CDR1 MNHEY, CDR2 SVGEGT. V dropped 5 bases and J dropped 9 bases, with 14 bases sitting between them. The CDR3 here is CASSQGWAAEQFF. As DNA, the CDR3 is TGTGCCAGCAGTCAGGGTTGGGCGGCTGAGCAGTTCTTC.

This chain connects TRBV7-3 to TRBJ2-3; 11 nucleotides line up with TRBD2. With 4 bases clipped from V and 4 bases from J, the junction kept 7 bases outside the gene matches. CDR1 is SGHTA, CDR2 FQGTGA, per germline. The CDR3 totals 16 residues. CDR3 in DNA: TGTGCCAGCAGCTCGAGGGTACTAGCGGGGGCAGATACGCAGTATTTT. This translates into CASSSRVLAGADTQYF.

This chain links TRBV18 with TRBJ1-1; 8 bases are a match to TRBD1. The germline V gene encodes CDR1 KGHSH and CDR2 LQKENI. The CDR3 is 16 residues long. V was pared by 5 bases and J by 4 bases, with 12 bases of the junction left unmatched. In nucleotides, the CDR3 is TGTGCCAGCTCATTTGGGACAGGAAATTTGCGCACTGAAGCTTTCTTT. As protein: CASSFGTGNLRTEAFF.

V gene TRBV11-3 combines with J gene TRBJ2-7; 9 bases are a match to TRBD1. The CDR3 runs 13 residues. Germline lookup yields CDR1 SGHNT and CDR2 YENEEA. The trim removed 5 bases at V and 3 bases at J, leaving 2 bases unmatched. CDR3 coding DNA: TGTGCCAGCAGCCCGGGACAGGGCTACGAGCAGTACTTC. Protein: CASSPGQGYEQYF. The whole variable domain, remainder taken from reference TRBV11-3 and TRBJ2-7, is EAGVVQSPRYKIIEKKQPVAFWCNPISGHNTLYWYLQNLGQGPELLIRYENEEAVDDSQLPKDRFSAERLKGVDSTLKIQPAELGDSAVYLCASSPGQGYEQYFGPGTRLTVT.

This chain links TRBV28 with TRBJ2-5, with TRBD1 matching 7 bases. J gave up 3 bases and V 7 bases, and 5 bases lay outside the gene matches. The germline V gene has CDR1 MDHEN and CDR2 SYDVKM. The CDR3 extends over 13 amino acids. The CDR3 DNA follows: TGTGCCAGCACCCAAGGGACAGAAGAGACCCAGTACTTC. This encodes CASTQGTEETQYF.

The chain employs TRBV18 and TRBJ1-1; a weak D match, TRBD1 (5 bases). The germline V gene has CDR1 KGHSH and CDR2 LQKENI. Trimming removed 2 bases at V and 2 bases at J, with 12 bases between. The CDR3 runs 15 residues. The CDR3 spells CASSPFTGLNTEAFF. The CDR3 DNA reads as TGTGCCAGCTCACCATTTACAGGCTTAAACACTGAAGCTTTCTTT. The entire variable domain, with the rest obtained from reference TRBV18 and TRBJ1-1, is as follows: NAGVMQNPRHLVRRRGQEARLRCSPMKGHSHVYWYRQLPEEGLKFMVYLQKENIIDESGMPKERFSAEFPKEGPSILRIQQVVRGDSAAYFCASSPFTGLNTEAFFGQGTRLTVV.

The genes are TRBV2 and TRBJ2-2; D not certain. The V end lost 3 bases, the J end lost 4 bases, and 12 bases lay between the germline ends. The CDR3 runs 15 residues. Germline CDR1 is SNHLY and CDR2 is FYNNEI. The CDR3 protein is CASSEFHPSTGELFF. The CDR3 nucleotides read TGTGCCAGCAGTGAGTTCCACCCGAGCACCGGGGAGCTGTTTTTT.

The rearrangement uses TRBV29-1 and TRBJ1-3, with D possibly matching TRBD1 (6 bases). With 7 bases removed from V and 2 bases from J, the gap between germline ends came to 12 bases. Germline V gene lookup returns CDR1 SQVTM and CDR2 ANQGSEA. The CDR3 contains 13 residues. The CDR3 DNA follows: TGCAGCGCCCGGACAGTCCCTGGAAACACCATATATTTT. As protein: CSARTVPGNTIYF.

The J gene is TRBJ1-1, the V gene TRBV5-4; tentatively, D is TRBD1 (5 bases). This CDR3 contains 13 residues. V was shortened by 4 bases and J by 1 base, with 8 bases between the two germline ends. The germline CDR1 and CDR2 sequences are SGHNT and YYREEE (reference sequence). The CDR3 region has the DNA TGTGCCAGCAGCATGACAGCGAACACTGAAGCTTTCTTT. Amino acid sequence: CASSMTANTEAFF.

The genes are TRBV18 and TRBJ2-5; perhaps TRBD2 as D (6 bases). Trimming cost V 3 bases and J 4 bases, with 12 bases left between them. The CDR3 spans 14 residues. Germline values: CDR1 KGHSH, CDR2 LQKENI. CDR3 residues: CASSPRELAETQYF. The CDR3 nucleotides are TGTGCCAGCTCACCTCGGGAGCTGGCAGAGACCCAGTACTTC.

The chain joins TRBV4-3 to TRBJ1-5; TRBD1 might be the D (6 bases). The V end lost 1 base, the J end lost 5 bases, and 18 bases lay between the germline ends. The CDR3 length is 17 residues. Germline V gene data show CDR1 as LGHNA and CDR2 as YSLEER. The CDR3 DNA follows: TGCGCCAGCAGCCAAGGGATCCCGGGGGGCAGCGATCAGCCCCAGCATTTT. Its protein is CASSQGIPGGSDQPQHF.

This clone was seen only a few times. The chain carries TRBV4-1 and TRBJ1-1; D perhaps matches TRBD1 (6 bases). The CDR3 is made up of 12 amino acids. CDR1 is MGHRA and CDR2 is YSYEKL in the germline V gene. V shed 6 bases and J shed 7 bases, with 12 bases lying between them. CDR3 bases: TGCGCCAGCAGGCCTATACAGGGTGAAGCTTTCTTT. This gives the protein CASRPIQGEAFF.

For the CDR3, the DNA is TGTGCCAGCAGTCCCCCGACAGGGGCGAACATTCAGTACTTC. Amino acid sequence: CASSPPTGANIQYF. V and J are TRBV28 and TRBJ2-4; TRBD1 aligns across 8 bases. The CDR3 is made up of 14 amino acids. V dropped 5 bases and J dropped 7; count of bases not matched to a gene: 7. Germline V gene sequence: CDR1 MDHEN, CDR2 SYDVKM. Full variable domain (rest looked up from reference TRBV28 and TRBJ2-4): DVKVTQSSRYLVKRTGEKVFLECVQDMDHENMFWYRQDPGLGLRLIYFSYDVKMKEKGDIPEGYSVSREKKERFSLILESASTNQTSMYLCASSPPTGANIQYFGAGTRLSVL.

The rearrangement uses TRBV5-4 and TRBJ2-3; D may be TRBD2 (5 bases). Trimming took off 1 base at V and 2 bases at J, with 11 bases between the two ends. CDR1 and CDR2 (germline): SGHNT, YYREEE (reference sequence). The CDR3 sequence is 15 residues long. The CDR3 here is CASSLTAVPTDTQYF. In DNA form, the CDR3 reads TGTGCCAGCAGCTTGACAGCGGTACCCACAGATACGCAGTATTTT.

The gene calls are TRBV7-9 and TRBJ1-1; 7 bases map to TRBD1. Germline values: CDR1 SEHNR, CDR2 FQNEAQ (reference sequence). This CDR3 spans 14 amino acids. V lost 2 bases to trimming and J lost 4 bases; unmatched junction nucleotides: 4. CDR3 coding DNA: TGTGCCAGCAGCTTAAGGGGGCGGGGCACTGAAGCTTTCTTT. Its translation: CASSLRGRGTEAFF.

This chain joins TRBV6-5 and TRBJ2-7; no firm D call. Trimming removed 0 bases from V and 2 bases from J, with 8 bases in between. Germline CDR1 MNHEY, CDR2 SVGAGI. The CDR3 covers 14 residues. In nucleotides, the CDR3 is TGTGCCAGCAGTTACTCGGCAGGAACCTACGAGCAGTACTTC. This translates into CASSYSAGTYEQYF.

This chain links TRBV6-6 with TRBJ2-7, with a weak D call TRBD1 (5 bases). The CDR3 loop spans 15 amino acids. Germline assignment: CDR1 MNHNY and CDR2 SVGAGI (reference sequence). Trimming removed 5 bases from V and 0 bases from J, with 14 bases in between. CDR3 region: CASSQLGHISYEQYF. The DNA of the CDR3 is TGTGCCAGCAGTCAACTCGGACACATCTCCTACGAGCAGTACTTC.